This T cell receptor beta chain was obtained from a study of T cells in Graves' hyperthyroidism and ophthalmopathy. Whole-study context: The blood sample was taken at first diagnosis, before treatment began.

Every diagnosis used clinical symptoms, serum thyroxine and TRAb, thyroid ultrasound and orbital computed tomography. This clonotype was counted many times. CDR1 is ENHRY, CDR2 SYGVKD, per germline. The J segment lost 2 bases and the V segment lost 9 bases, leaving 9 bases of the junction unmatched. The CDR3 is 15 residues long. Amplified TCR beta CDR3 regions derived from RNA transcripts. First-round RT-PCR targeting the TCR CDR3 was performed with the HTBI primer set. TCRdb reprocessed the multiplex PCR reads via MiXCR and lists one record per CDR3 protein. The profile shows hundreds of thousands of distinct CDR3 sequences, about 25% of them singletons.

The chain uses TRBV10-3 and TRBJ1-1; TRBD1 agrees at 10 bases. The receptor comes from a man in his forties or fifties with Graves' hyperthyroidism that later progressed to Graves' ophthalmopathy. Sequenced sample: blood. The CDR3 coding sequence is TGTGCCATTCGCAGGACAGGGGGTTTAAACACTGAAGCTTTCTTT. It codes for CAIRRTGGLNTEAFF.